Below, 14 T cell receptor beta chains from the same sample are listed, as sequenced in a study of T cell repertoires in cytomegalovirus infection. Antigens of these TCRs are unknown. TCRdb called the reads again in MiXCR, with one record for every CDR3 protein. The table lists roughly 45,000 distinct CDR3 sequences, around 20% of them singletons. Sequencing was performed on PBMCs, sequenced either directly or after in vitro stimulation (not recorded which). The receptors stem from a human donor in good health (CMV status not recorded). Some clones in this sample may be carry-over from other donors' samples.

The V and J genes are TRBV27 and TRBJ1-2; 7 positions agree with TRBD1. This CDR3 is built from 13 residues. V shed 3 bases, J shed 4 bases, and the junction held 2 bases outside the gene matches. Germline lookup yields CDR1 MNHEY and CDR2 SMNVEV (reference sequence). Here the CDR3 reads CASSFRTGYGYTF. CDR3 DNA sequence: TGTGCCAGCAGTTTCAGGACAGGCTATGGCTACACCTTC.

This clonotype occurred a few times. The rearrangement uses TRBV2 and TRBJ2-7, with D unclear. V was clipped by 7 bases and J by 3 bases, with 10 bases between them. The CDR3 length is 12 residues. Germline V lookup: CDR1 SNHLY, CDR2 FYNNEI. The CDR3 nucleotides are TGTGCCAGCAATGAGGATAGCTACGAGCAGTACTTC. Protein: CASNEDSYEQYF.

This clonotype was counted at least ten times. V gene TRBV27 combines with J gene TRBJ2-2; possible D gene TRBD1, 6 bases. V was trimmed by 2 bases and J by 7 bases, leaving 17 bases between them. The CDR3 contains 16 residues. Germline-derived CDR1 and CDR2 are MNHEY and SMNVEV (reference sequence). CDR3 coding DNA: TGTGCCAGCAGTTTACCCGGCAGGGGCCGGGGCGGGGAGCTGTTTTTT. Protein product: CASSLPGRGRGGELFF.

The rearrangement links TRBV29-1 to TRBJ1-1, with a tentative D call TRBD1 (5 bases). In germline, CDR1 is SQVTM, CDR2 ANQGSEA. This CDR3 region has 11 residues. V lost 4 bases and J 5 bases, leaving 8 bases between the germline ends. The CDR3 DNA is TGCAGCGTTGGGGGGGGGACTGAAGCTTTCTTT. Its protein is CSVGGGTEAFF.

The CDR3 nucleotides are TGCGCCAGCAGCCAGACGGCCGACACCGGGGAGCTGTTTTTT. As protein: CASSQTADTGELFF. The chain is built from TRBV4-1 and TRBJ2-2; D ambiguous. Trimming shortened V by 3 bases and J by 3 bases, and 8 bases separated the two germline ends. This CDR3 comprises 14 residues. CDR1 MGHRA and CDR2 YSYEKL come from the germline V gene.

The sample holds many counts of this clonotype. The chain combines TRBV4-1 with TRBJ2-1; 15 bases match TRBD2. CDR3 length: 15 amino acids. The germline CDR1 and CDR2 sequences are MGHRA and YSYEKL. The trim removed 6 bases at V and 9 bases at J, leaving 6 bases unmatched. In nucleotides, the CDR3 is TGCGCCAGCAGTCGAGGACTAGCGGGGGGGGTTGAGCAGTTCTTC. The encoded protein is CASSRGLAGGVEQFF.

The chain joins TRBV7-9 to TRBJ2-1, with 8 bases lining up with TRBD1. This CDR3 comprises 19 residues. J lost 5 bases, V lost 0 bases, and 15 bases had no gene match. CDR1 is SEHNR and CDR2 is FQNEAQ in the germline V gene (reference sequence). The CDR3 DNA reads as TGTGCCAGCAGCTTAGCTCGACCAAACAGGGGGGACACTGACAATGAGCAGTTCTTC. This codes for CASSLARPNRGDTDNEQFF.

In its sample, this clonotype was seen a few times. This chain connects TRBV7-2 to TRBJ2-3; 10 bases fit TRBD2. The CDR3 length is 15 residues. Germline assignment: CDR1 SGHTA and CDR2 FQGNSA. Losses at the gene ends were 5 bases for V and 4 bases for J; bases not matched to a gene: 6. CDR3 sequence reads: CASSLVLAGADTQYF. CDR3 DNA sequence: TGTGCCAGCAGCCTCGTCCTAGCGGGGGCAGATACGCAGTATTTT.

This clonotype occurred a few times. Here the CDR3 reads CASSSRRGTEAFF. The DNA for the CDR3 is TGTGCCAGCAGTTCTAGACGAGGCACTGAAGCTTTCTTT. This chain links TRBV6-2 or TRBV6-3 with TRBJ1-1; no reliable D call. With 4 bases removed from V and 4 bases from J, the gap between germline ends came to 10 bases. The germline V gene has CDR1 MNHEY and CDR2 SVGEGT. This CDR3 has 13 residues.

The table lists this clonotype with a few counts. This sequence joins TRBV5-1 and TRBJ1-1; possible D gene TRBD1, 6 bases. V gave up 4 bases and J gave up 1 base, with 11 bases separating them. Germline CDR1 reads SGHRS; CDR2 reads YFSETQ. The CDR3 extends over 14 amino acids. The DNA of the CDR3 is TGCGCCAGCAGCCCCGGAGGGGGGAACACTGAAGCTTTCTTT. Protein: CASSPGGGNTEAFF.

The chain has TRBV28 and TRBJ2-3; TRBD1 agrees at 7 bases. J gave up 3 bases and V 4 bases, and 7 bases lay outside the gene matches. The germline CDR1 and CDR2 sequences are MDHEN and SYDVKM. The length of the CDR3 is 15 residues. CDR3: CASSSRQGVTDTQYF. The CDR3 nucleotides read TGTGCCAGCAGTTCGAGACAGGGTGTGACAGATACGCAGTATTTT.

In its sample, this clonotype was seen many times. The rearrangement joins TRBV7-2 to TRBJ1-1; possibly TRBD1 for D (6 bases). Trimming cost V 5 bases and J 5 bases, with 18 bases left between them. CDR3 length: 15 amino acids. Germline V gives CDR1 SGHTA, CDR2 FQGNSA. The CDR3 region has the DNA TGTGCCAGCAGCCCTGACTCGGGACACTTGACTGAAGCTTTCTTT. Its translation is CASSPDSGHLTEAFF.

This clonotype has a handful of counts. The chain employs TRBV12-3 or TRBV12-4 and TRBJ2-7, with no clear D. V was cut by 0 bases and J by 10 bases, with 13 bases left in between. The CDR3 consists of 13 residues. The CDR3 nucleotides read TGTGCCAGCAGTTTAGCGAGTGAGGACCCTCAGTACTTC. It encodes CASSLASEDPQYF.

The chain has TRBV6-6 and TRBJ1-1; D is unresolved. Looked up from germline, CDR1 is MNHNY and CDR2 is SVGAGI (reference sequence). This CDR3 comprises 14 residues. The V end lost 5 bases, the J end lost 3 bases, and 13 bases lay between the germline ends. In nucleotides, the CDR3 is TGTGCCAGCAGTAGGTTGGCAAAGGACACTGAAGCTTTCTTT. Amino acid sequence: CASSRLAKDTEAFF.